A selection of T cell receptor beta chains follows, all from one sample in a study of cytomegalovirus exposure and HLA in healthy donors. Sequencing used immunoSEQ multiplex PCR; TCRdb keeps in-frame clones, though not all of them. The table includes some 250,000 clones, roughly 91% detected once. Sequencing was done on a sample of PBMCs. All receptors come from a woman aged 25 to 39 in good health and CMV-seronegative. Both conserved end residues are part of each CDR3. A D gene is named only where the DNA matches it firmly. The listing skips clone size in some rows; elsewhere it reads once, few, many or a size class.

V: TRBV9; D: TRBD2; size: .; J: TRBJ2-3; DNA: TGTGCCAGCAGCGTCGGACTAGCGGGTTGGTCAGATACGCAGTATTTT; CDR3: CASSVGLAGWSDTQYF
V: TRBV6-1; D: TRBD1; size: .; J: TRBJ2-7; DNA: TGTGCCAGCAGCGAACCTTTGGGACAGGGGTTGGGCTACGAGCAGTACTTC; CDR3: CASSEPLGQGLGYEQYF
V: TRBV7-6; D: .; size: .; J: TRBJ2-5; DNA: TGTGCCAGCAGCTTAGTTGACGGGGTAAAAGAGACCCAGTACTTC; CDR3: CASSLVDGVKETQYF
V: TRBV7-9; D: .; size: .; J: TRBJ1-5; DNA: TGTGCCAGCGGGTCTGCCGAGTATAGCAATCAGCCCCAGCATTTT; CDR3: CASGSAEYSNQPQHF
V: TRBV19; D: TRBD2; size: .; J: TRBJ2-5; DNA: TGTGCCAGTAGTAGGGGACTAGCGGGAGGGCAAGAGACCCAGTACTTC; CDR3: CASSRGLAGGQETQYF
V: TRBV23-1; D: .; size: .; J: TRBJ2-5; DNA: TGCGCCAGCAGTCAACGCGACAGGACCCTTAGGGAGACCCAGTACTTC; CDR3: CASSQRDRTLRETQYF
V: TRBV5-1; D: .; size: .; J: TRBJ2-7; DNA: TGCGCCAGCAGCGGACGACAGGCGATTTACTCCTACGAGCAGTACTTC; CDR3: CASSGRQAIYSYEQYF
V: TRBV7-9; D: TRBD2; size: .; J: TRBJ2-1; DNA: TGTGCCAGCAGCCCAGGGCTAGCGGGAAATGAGCAGTTCTTC; CDR3: CASSPGLAGNEQFF
V: TRBV19; D: .; size: .; J: TRBJ1-2; DNA: TGTGCCAGTAGTATTTTCCAGGGAGGAACCTATGGCTACACCTTC; CDR3: CASSIFQGGTYGYTF
V: TRBV28; D: .; size: .; J: TRBJ1-5; DNA: TGTGCCAGCAGGCCACGGGTGCAGCCCCAGCATTTT; CDR3: CASRPRVQPQHF
V: TRBV7-3; D: TRBD2; size: .; J: TRBJ2-2; DNA: TGTGCCAGCAGCATTAGAGCGGGAGTCGGCGGGGAGCTGTTTTTT; CDR3: CASSIRAGVGGELFF
V: TRBV29-1; D: .; size: .; J: TRBJ2-3; DNA: TGCAGCGCACGCTTAGAGACAGATACGCAGTATTTT; CDR3: CSARLETDTQYF
V: TRBV7-2; D: .; size: once; J: TRBJ1-2; DNA: TGTGCCAGCAGCCTTTACTCAGGGATCTATGGCTACACCTTC; CDR3: CASSLYSGIYGYTF
V: TRBV28; D: .; size: .; J: TRBJ1-2; DNA: TGTGCCAGCAGTTTGCCAGCCAACTATGGCTACACCTTC; CDR3: CASSLPANYGYTF
V: TRBV9; D: .; size: .; J: TRBJ1-3; DNA: TGTGCCAGCAGCGTGACAGGCTCTGGAAACACCATATATTTT; CDR3: CASSVTGSGNTIYF
V: TRBV13; D: .; size: .; J: TRBJ1-1; DNA: TGTGCCAGCAGCTTACGAGGGGCTGAAGCTTTCTTT; CDR3: CASSLRGAEAFF
V: TRBV6-5; D: .; size: once; J: TRBJ2-1; DNA: TGTGCCAGCAGTTCTGAAATATTGGCCAGGTTAGATGAGCAGTTCTTC; CDR3: CASSSEILARLDEQFF
V: TRBV7-2; D: .; size: .; J: TRBJ2-1; DNA: TGTGCCAGCAGCTTATTCTCCGGGATGAGCTCCTACAATGAGCAGTTCTTC; CDR3: CASSLFSGMSSYNEQFF
V: TRBV6-4; D: .; size: .; J: TRBJ2-1; DNA: TGTGCCAGCAGCTCAGGGGAAATCGGAGACAATGAGCAGTTCTTC; CDR3: CASSSGEIGDNEQFF
V: TRBV19; D: TRBD2; size: .; J: TRBJ2-1; DNA: TGTGCCAGTAGGCTGACTAGCGCGATCTACAATGAGCAGTTCTTC; CDR3: CASRLTSAIYNEQFF
V: TRBV28; D: .; size: .; J: TRBJ2-4; DNA: TGTGCCAGCAGTCGGACACTTCTAGCCAAAAACATTCAGTACTTC; CDR3: CASSRTLLAKNIQYF
V: TRBV7-9; D: .; size: few; J: TRBJ2-7; DNA: TGTGCCAGCAGCCCAGAAGCCCCCTACGAGCAGTACTTC; CDR3: CASSPEAPYEQYF
V: TRBV6-1; D: .; size: .; J: TRBJ1-4; DNA: TGTGCCAGCAGTGATACCTCGGACAGTCGCGCTAATGAAAAACTGTTTTTT; CDR3: CASSDTSDSRANEKLFF
V: TRBV7-8; D: TRBD2; size: .; J: TRBJ2-7; DNA: TGTGCCAGCAGCTCGGGACTAGCGGGAGGGCCCTACGAGCAGTACTTC; CDR3: CASSSGLAGGPYEQYF
V: TRBV5-4; D: .; size: .; J: TRBJ1-1; DNA: TGTGCCAGCCGGCAGGGGATCAACACTGAAGCTTTCTTT; CDR3: CASRQGINTEAFF
V: TRBV27; D: .; size: .; J: TRBJ2-1; DNA: TGTGCCAGCAGTTTGGTGTCCAGCGGGCTTTGGCGGAATGAGCAGTTCTTC; CDR3: CASSLVSSGLWRNEQFF
V: TRBV11-3; D: .; size: .; J: TRBJ2-7; DNA: TGTGCCAGCAGCCCCGGGGGAGTGTTTAGTCGTGGGCAGTACTTC; CDR3: CASSPGGVFSRGQYF
V: TRBV7-9; D: TRBD2; size: .; J: TRBJ2-1; DNA: TGTGCCAGCAGCTTGGGACTAGAGGGGGAGCAGTTCTTC; CDR3: CASSLGLEGEQFF